The 17 T cell receptor beta chains reported below all come from one sample, sequenced in a study of blood T cell repertoires in COVID-19 (dated by TCRdb to the early 2020s). Library generation was performed with the immunoSEQ multiplex PCR assay. TCRdb stores this immuneACCESS table with in-frame sequences only. Part of the clones is absent; in the studies checked, under half of the shortfall reflects unresolved V genes, and no reason is known for the rest. Within this sample are 200,000 or so clones, with roughly 80% of them counted one time only. The ten largest clones capture around 7% of the sample. Sequenced sample: PBMCs or T cells enriched from blood (not recorded which). Receptors originate from a middle-aged man who had recovered from COVID-19.

This clone occurred a few times. V gene TRBV3-1 (or the pseudogene TRBV3-2) combines with J gene TRBJ1-6; the D is unclear. The CDR3 is 16 residues long. CDR1 and CDR2 from the germline V gene are LGHDT and YNNKEL (reference sequence). Trimming took 1 base from V and 9 from J, leaving 16 bases between them. The CDR3 region is CASSQGRTVEGSPLHF. In DNA, the CDR3 is TGTGCCAGCAGCCAAGGACGGACGGTCGAGGGTTCACCCCTCCACTTT.

The chain recombines TRBV2 with TRBJ2-5, with 8 bases fitting TRBD2. CDR1 and CDR2 from the germline V gene are SNHLY and FYNNEI. V lost 2 bases, J lost 1 base, and 9 bases stayed unmatched. CDR3 size: 17 residues. This chain's CDR3 is CASSEWVGGASQETQYF. The CDR3 nucleotides are TGTGCCAGCAGTGAATGGGTCGGGGGGGCCTCCCAAGAGACCCAGTACTTC.

This sequence joins TRBV4-1 and TRBJ1-4; 7 bases are a match to TRBD1. CDR3 size: 15 residues. V was pared by 4 bases and J by 7 bases, with 9 bases of the junction left unmatched. Per germline, CDR1 MGHRA and CDR2 YSYEKL. The CDR3 region has the DNA TGCGCCAGCAGCCGTACAGGGGACCGGGGTGAAAAACTGTTTTTT. Amino acids: CASSRTGDRGEKLFF.

This clone is labeled as medium-sized (0.01 to 0.1%). V and J are TRBV6-6 and TRBJ2-1, with TRBD1 matching 7 bases. The CDR3 sequence is 14 residues long. V trimming: 6 bases; J trimming: 4 bases; junction bases outside the gene matches: 6. Germline V CDR1 and CDR2: MNHNY, SVGAGI (reference sequence). The chain's CDR3 is CASSPGQEYNEQFF. In DNA form, the CDR3 reads TGTGCCAGCAGCCCAGGACAGGAATACAATGAGCAGTTCTTC.

Turning to this clone: Mismatch with germline at one junction end may stem from a read error. This sequence joins TRBV5-4 and TRBJ2-1, with 7 nucleotides matching TRBD2. Germline V gives CDR1 SGHNT, CDR2 YYREEE (reference sequence). This CDR3 is built from 15 residues. CDR3 sequence reads: CASRLGGGGYNEQFF. Here the CDR3 DNA reads TGTGCCAGCAGATTGGGCGGGGGTGGTTACAATGAGCAGTTCTTC. Filled out from reference TRBV5-4 and TRBJ2-1, the complete variable domain reads ETGVTQSPTHLIKTRGQQVTLRCSSQSGHNTVSWYQQALGQGPQFIFQYYREEENGRGNFPPRFSGLQFPNYSSELNVNALELDDSALYLCASRLGGGGYNEQFFGPGTRLTVL.

CDR3 region: CASSPLGGVETQYF. CDR3 coding DNA: TGTGCCAGCAGCCCCCTGGGCGGGGTGGAGACCCAGTACTTC. The chain combines TRBV9 with TRBJ2-5; weak D call: TRBD2 (6 bases). The CDR3 runs 14 residues. Germline loops: CDR1 SGDLS, CDR2 YYNGEE. With 4 bases removed from V and 5 bases from J, the gap between germline ends came to 15 bases. The entire variable domain, with the rest obtained from reference TRBV9 and TRBJ2-5, is as follows: DSGVTQTPKHLITATGQRVTLRCSPRSGDLSVYWYQQSLDQGLQFLIQYYNGEERAKGNILERFSAQQFPDLHSELNLSSLELGDSALYFCASSPLGGVETQYFGPGTRLLVL.

This clone has only a few counts. The chain employs TRBV25-1 and TRBJ1-3; D is unclear. V was pared by 4 bases and J by 4 bases, with 5 bases between. This CDR3 has 12 amino acids. Germline-derived CDR1 and CDR2 are MGHDK and SYGVNS. The DNA of the CDR3 is TGTGCCAGCAGTGTAGAGGGAAACACCATATATTTT. This gives the protein CASSVEGNTIYF.

The rearrangement links TRBV6-5 to TRBJ2-5, with TRBD2 identical over 7 bases. The CDR3 spans 16 residues. The ends lost 0 bases at V and 0 bases at J; junction bases unmatched: 4. Germline V gene lookup returns CDR1 MNHEY and CDR2 SVGAGI. CDR3 amino acids: CASSYSRGRNQETQYF. The CDR3 DNA reads as TGTGCCAGCAGTTACTCGCGGGGGAGGAACCAAGAGACCCAGTACTTC.

The gene calls are TRBV21-1 and TRBJ2-7; TRBD1 is taken as the D call from the table, unchecked against the DNA. TRBV21-1 constitutes a pseudogene. This CDR3 is 17 amino acids long. In nucleotides, the CDR3 is TGTGCCAGCAGCAAAGGCTCGGACAGGGTCCTCTCCTACGAGCAGTACTTC. Translated, it gives CASSKGSDRVLSYEQYF.

The chain has TRBV5-6 and TRBJ1-1, with D tentatively TRBD1 (6 bases). CDR3 length equals 12 residues. Germline CDR1 SGHDT, CDR2 YYEEEE. The ends were cut back, 7 bases at V and 11 bases at J, with 18 bases in the middle. The DNA of the CDR3 is TGTGCCAGCGGACAACAGGGATTTGCGGCTTTCTTT. It specifies CASGQQGFAAFF. Supplemented by reference TRBV5-6 and TRBJ1-1, the full variable domain reads DAGVTQSPTHLIKTRGQQVTLRCSPKSGHDTVSWYQQALGQGPQFIFQYYEEEERQRGNFPDRFSGHQFPNYSSELNVNALLLGDSALYLCASGQQGFAAFFGQGTRLTVV.

This chain joins TRBV28 and TRBJ2-7; D is possibly TRBD1 (7 bases). This CDR3 has 13 residues. V dropped 3 bases and J dropped 6 bases, with 12 bases sitting between them. CDR1 is MDHEN, CDR2 SYDVKM, per germline. CDR3 sequence: CASSFQGGGEQYF. The CDR3 bases are TGTGCCAGCAGTTTTCAGGGGGGCGGCGAGCAGTACTTC.

The CDR3 spells CASSQGAYEQYF. The CDR3 DNA follows: TGCGCCAGCAGCCAAGGGGCATACGAGCAGTACTTC. The chain has TRBV4-1 and TRBJ2-7, with unresolved D. Trimming shortened V by 1 base and J by 4 bases, and 5 bases separated the two germline ends. CDR3 size: 12 residues. Germline V gives CDR1 MGHRA, CDR2 YSYEKL.

This clone was seen only once. J is TRBJ2-7 and V is TRBV4-2, with TRBD2 matching 9 bases. J lost 0 bases, V lost 1 base, and 4 bases had no gene match. Per germline, CDR1 LGHNA and CDR2 YNFKEQ. This CDR3 region has 16 residues. The CDR3 region has the DNA TGTGCCAGCAGCCAAGTAATTAGCGGGGGCTCCTACGAGCAGTACTTC. This codes for CASSQVISGGSYEQYF.

The V gene is TRBV5-1, the J gene TRBJ2-3; 12 nucleotides line up with TRBD2. The V gene end was trimmed by 4 bases and the J gene end by 2 bases; junction bases not matched to a gene: 8. The V gene's germline CDR1 is SGHRS and CDR2 YFSETQ. The CDR3 covers 17 residues. The CDR3 DNA reads as TGCGCCAGCAGCCCCCTACTAGCGGGGGGACTCACAGATACGCAGTATTTT. Translation gives CASSPLLAGGLTDTQYF.

This clone was observed a handful of times. The chain recombines TRBV30 with TRBJ1-6, with TRBD1 matching over 11 bases. Per the germline V gene, CDR1 is GTSNPN and CDR2 is SVGIG (reference sequence). J was trimmed by 8 bases and V by 8 bases; bases with no gene match: 11. The CDR3 totals 15 residues. CDR3 in DNA: TGTGCCGCGCCATTAGGGGGACAGGGGGATTCACCCCTCCACTTT. Translated: CAAPLGGQGDSPLHF.

This clone was counted ten times or more. V and J are TRBV4-2 and TRBJ1-5; 9 bases are a match to TRBD1. The germline CDR1 and CDR2 sequences are LGHNA and YNFKEQ. The CDR3 loop spans 16 amino acids. Trimming removed 0 bases from V and 6 bases from J; junction bases left unmatched: 6. CDR3 sequence (DNA): TGTGCCAGCAGCCAAGAGTATGGACAGGGGAGTCAGCCCCAGCATTTT. It translates to CASSQEYGQGSQPQHF.

V and J are TRBV25-1 and TRBJ2-7, with D hard to call. V was pared by 4 bases and J by 2 bases, with 6 bases between. Germline CDR1 and CDR2: MGHDK and SYGVNS. The CDR3 runs to 12 residues. The DNA for the CDR3 is TGTGCCAGCAGTGGTAATGCCTACGAGCAGTACTTC. This codes for CASSGNAYEQYF.